A single sample is the source of the 31 T cell receptor beta chains below, sequenced in a study of OX40 agonist ivuxolimab in advanced cancers. Only in-frame clones appear in the TCRdb table, and some are missing; sequencing was by immunoSEQ multiplex PCR. Counted here are fewer than 85,000 clones, about four fifths occurring once; the ten biggest clones make up 0.76%. Specimen: CD4+ or CD8+ T cells sorted from blood, collected in a trial of the OX40 agonist ivuxolimab. These receptors originate from an adult with an advanced solid tumor such as melanoma, head and neck, liver or kidney cancer.

The chain joins TRBV11-2 to TRBJ1-5; D ambiguous. The germline V gene encodes CDR1 SGHAT and CDR2 FQNNGV. V was trimmed by 3 bases and J by 2 bases, leaving 8 bases between them. CDR3 length equals 14 residues. The CDR3 sequence: CASSFTPGNQPQHF. The CDR3, as DNA: TGTGCCAGCAGCTTTACGCCCGGCAATCAGCCCCAGCATTTT.

The chain is built from TRBV9 and TRBJ2-3; no clear D gene. CDR1 and CDR2 from the germline V gene are SGDLS and YYNGEE. The CDR3 runs to 16 residues. V lost 1 base, J lost 0 bases, and 12 bases lay in between. The CDR3 reads CASSVLPSTSTDTQYF. The CDR3 nucleotides read TGTGCCAGCAGCGTACTCCCTTCTACTAGCACAGATACGCAGTATTTT. The variable domain in full, completed from reference TRBV9 and TRBJ2-3, reads DSGVTQTPKHLITATGQRVTLRCSPRSGDLSVYWYQQSLDQGLQFLIQYYNGEERAKGNILERFSAQQFPDLHSELNLSSLELGDSALYFCASSVLPSTSTDTQYFGPGTRLTVL.

The chain has TRBV11-1 and TRBJ1-1; D gene ambiguous. This CDR3 region has 13 residues. Germline CDR1 SGHAT, CDR2 FQDESV (reference sequence). Trimming pared 2 bases from V and 7 bases from J, leaving 11 bases between. CDR3 loop: CASSLSRKDEAFF. As DNA, the CDR3 is TGTGCCAGCAGCTTATCTAGGAAGGATGAAGCTTTCTTT.

CDR3 nucleotides: TGTGCCAGCACCGATCCCCAGACAGGGGGCAGAGTAGGGGCTTTCTTT. Its translation: CASTDPQTGGRVGAFF. The rearrangement links TRBV28 to TRBJ1-1; TRBD1 matches 10 bases. The germline CDR1 and CDR2 sequences are MDHEN and SYDVKM. V shed 7 bases and J 11 bases; nucleotides not matched to a gene: 19. This CDR3 has 16 amino acids.

The J gene is TRBJ1-2, the V gene TRBV9; tentative D call: TRBD1 (5 bases). The germline V and J ends were trimmed by 4 bases and 3 bases, with 16 bases remaining between them. CDR3 length: 15 amino acids. The germline gives CDR1 SGDLS, CDR2 YYNGEE. CDR3 sequence reads: CASSPARGGYYGYTF. The CDR3 nucleotides read TGTGCCAGCAGCCCAGCTCGGGGGGGATACTATGGCTACACCTTC. Complete variable domain (other parts from reference TRBV9 and TRBJ1-2): DSGVTQTPKHLITATGQRVTLRCSPRSGDLSVYWYQQSLDQGLQFLIQYYNGEERAKGNILERFSAQQFPDLHSELNLSSLELGDSALYFCASSPARGGYYGYTFGSGTRLTVV.

The CDR3 bases are TGTGCCAGCAGCTTGGCTGGGGCCCCAATTCAGCCCCAGCATTTT. Its translation is CASSLAGAPIQPQHF. This chain links TRBV5-6 with TRBJ1-5; D perhaps matches TRBD1 (5 bases). V lost 0 bases and J lost 6, with 13 bases in between. The CDR3 totals 15 residues. Germline lookup yields CDR1 SGHDT and CDR2 YYEEEE. The variable domain in full, completed from reference TRBV5-6 and TRBJ1-5, reads DAGVTQSPTHLIKTRGQQVTLRCSPKSGHDTVSWYQQALGQGPQFIFQYYEEEERQRGNFPDRFSGHQFPNYSSELNVNALLLGDSALYLCASSLAGAPIQPQHFGDGTRLSIL.

This rearrangement joins TRBV6-6 to TRBJ2-1; 7 positions agree with TRBD1. This CDR3 has 15 amino acids. V was pared by 4 bases and J by 5 bases, with 8 bases of the junction left unmatched. Germline values: CDR1 MNHNY, CDR2 SVGAGI (reference sequence). The CDR3 loop is CASSWGQPVNNEQFF. In nucleotides, the CDR3 is TGTGCCAGCAGTTGGGGACAGCCCGTTAACAATGAGCAGTTCTTC.

V and J are TRBV6-5 and TRBJ1-1, with TRBD1 matching over 9 bases. The V gene end was trimmed by 3 bases and the J gene end by 10 bases; junction bases not matched to a gene: 12. Germline V gives CDR1 MNHEY, CDR2 SVGAGI. This CDR3 spans 15 amino acids. For the CDR3, the DNA is TGTGCCAGCAGTTATGAAGGGACAGGGCCCTCGGGAGCTTTCTTT. It yields the protein CASSYEGTGPSGAFF.

This clone was seen only a few times. This chain uses TRBV28 with TRBJ1-1; D unclear. Germline-derived CDR1 and CDR2 are MDHEN and SYDVKM. This CDR3 spans 14 amino acids. V was pared by 5 bases and J by 5 bases, with 15 bases between. DNA for the CDR3: TGTGCCAGCAGTGTTTCAAAGCTGAGTACTGAAGCTTTCTTT. This sequence encodes CASSVSKLSTEAFF.

The chain has TRBV5-4 and TRBJ1-1; no clear D gene. The V and J ends lost 2 bases and 8 bases respectively, with 10 bases between them. CDR3 size: 12 residues. Germline V gene data show CDR1 as SGHNT and CDR2 as YYREEE (reference sequence). The chain's CDR3 is CASSFPGAEAFF. The CDR3 DNA follows: TGTGCCAGCAGCTTTCCAGGAGCCGAAGCTTTCTTT.

The J gene is TRBJ1-5, the V gene TRBV19; D is undetermined. Trimming took off 8 bases at V and 5 bases at J, with 13 bases between the two ends. The CDR3 loop spans 13 amino acids. Germline-derived CDR1 and CDR2 are LNHDA and SQIVND (reference sequence). The CDR3 loop reads CASCRDGDQPQHF. For the CDR3, the DNA is TGTGCCAGTTGCCGGGATGGAGATCAGCCCCAGCATTTT.

The chain combines TRBV5-6 with TRBJ2-7; no definite D call. CDR3 length: 11 amino acids. V was trimmed by 1 base and J by 4 bases, leaving 3 bases between them. The germline V gene has CDR1 SGHDT and CDR2 YYEEEE. CDR3 amino acids: CASSLRYEQYF. Here the CDR3 DNA reads TGTGCCAGCAGCTTGAGATACGAGCAGTACTTC. The entire variable domain, with the rest obtained from reference TRBV5-6 and TRBJ2-7, is as follows: DAGVTQSPTHLIKTRGQQVTLRCSPKSGHDTVSWYQQALGQGPQFIFQYYEEEERQRGNFPDRFSGHQFPNYSSELNVNALLLGDSALYLCASSLRYEQYFGPGTRLTVT.

The V gene is TRBV28, the J gene TRBJ1-4; 9 bases fit TRBD1. The germline V gene encodes CDR1 MDHEN and CDR2 SYDVKM. The CDR3 consists of 13 residues. Germline trimming cut 6 bases from V and 7 bases from J; bases unmatched to any gene: 3. The CDR3, as DNA: TGTGCCAGCAGGTCGGGACAGGGTGAAAAACTGTTTTTT. Its translation: CASRSGQGEKLFF.

This clone was found once. This chain uses TRBV2 with TRBJ2-5, with TRBD2 matching over 14 bases. Germline V lookup: CDR1 SNHLY, CDR2 FYNNEI. The CDR3 contains 15 residues. The trim removed 7 bases at V and 3 bases at J, leaving 4 bases unmatched. In DNA, the CDR3 is TGTGCCAGCAAAGGGACTAGCGGGGGAAAAGAGACCCAGTACTTC. Its protein is CASKGTSGGKETQYF.

V and J are TRBV29-1 and TRBJ2-1; 10 positions agree with TRBD2. The CDR3 is 14 amino acids. Germline CDR1 and CDR2: SQVTM and ANQGSEA. V was pared by 3 bases and J by 8 bases, with 7 bases of the junction left unmatched. The CDR3 DNA reads as TGCAGCGTTGAGGGTAGCGGGAGGCGGTATGAGCAGTTCTTC. Translation gives CSVEGSGRRYEQFF.

The chain recombines TRBV27 with TRBJ1-2; 11 nucleotides line up with TRBD1. The V and J ends lost 2 bases and 2 bases, in that order; junction bases with no gene match: 7. This CDR3 has 17 amino acids. Germline CDR1 and CDR2: MNHEY and SMNVEV (reference sequence). The CDR3 region is CASSLMGTGGSNYGYTF. The CDR3 DNA reads as TGTGCCAGCAGTTTAATGGGGACAGGGGGTTCCAACTATGGCTACACCTTC.

This clone was recorded a few times. This sequence joins TRBV9 and TRBJ2-4; 9 bases align to TRBD1. From germline, CDR1 is SGDLS and CDR2 YYNGEE. With 6 bases clipped from V and 5 bases from J, the junction kept 6 bases outside the gene matches. The CDR3 covers 14 residues. The CDR3 region has the DNA TGTGCCAGCACCCCCCGGACAGGGGAAAACATTCAGTACTTC. This sequence encodes CASTPRTGENIQYF.

The chain carries TRBV6-5 and TRBJ1-5; D is possibly TRBD1 (6 bases). This CDR3 has 13 residues. CDR1 MNHEY and CDR2 SVGAGI come from the germline V gene. V lost 7 bases to trimming and J lost 2 bases, with 9 bases between them. CDR3 DNA sequence: TGTGCCAGCAAGGAGGGGGGCAATCAGCCCCAGCATTTT. Amino acid sequence: CASKEGGNQPQHF.

The chain links TRBV6-5 to TRBJ2-2; D possibly corresponds to TRBD2 (6 bases). CDR3 length equals 16 residues. V shed 0 bases and J shed 9 bases, with 17 bases lying between them. Germline lookup yields CDR1 MNHEY and CDR2 SVGAGI. CDR3 region: CASSYSRDSLSRELFF. The CDR3 DNA follows: TGTGCCAGCAGTTACTCCCGGGACTCCCTCTCCCGGGAGCTGTTTTTT.

This chain joins TRBV5-1 and TRBJ1-1; perhaps TRBD1 as D (6 bases). In germline, CDR1 is SGHRS, CDR2 YFSETQ. The ends were cut back, 3 bases at V and 1 base at J, with 19 bases in the middle. This CDR3 region has 17 residues. The CDR3 region is CASSSRDTFKPNTEAFF. For the CDR3, the DNA is TGCGCCAGCAGCTCTCGGGACACCTTTAAACCGAACACTGAAGCTTTCTTT.

The chain employs TRBV11-2 and TRBJ2-7; D uncertain. The CDR3 runs to 15 residues. Per germline, CDR1 SGHAT and CDR2 FQNNGV. The germline V and J ends were trimmed by 0 bases and 6 bases, with 15 bases remaining between them. For the CDR3, the DNA is TGTGCCAGCAGCTTAGATCCCATCCCCCAGAGCGAGCAGTACTTC. The encoded protein is CASSLDPIPQSEQYF.

The chain uses TRBV2 and TRBJ2-3, with TRBD2 matching over 12 bases. This CDR3 spans 16 amino acids. J was trimmed by 8 bases and V by 3 bases; bases with no gene match: 9. Germline lookup yields CDR1 SNHLY and CDR2 FYNNEI. The CDR3 region has the DNA TGTGCCAGCAGTGACTCCCTAGCGGGAGGGTCGAGTACGCAGTATTTT. It translates to CASSDSLAGGSSTQYF.

This sequence joins TRBV19 and TRBJ1-2, with no clear D. Germline V gene data show CDR1 as LNHDA and CDR2 as SQIVND (reference sequence). V was trimmed by 10 bases and J by 2 bases, leaving 14 bases between them. This CDR3 is built from 13 residues. The CDR3 sequence is CATSEGNNYGYTF. Here the CDR3 DNA reads TGTGCCACTTCCGAGGGAAACAACTATGGCTACACCTTC.

This sequence joins TRBV4-3 and TRBJ2-3; D is uncertain. CDR3 length: 15 amino acids. V dropped 0 bases and J dropped 4 bases, with 11 bases sitting between them. Germline CDR1 and CDR2: LGHNA and YSLEER. Here the CDR3 DNA reads TGCGCCAGCAGCCAAGAATATCGAAGCGCAGATACGCAGTATTTT. Translation: CASSQEYRSADTQYF.

The rearrangement uses TRBV19 and TRBJ1-1; TRBD1 is a possible D gene (6 bases). The V and J ends lost 1 base and 8 bases respectively, with 11 bases between them. The CDR3 runs to 13 residues. CDR1 is LNHDA, CDR2 SQIVND, per germline (reference sequence). The CDR3 reads CASSIVTGGEAFF. CDR3 DNA sequence: TGTGCCAGTAGTATAGTGACAGGTGGAGAAGCTTTCTTT.

This chain joins TRBV7-2 and TRBJ1-5, with TRBD1 identical over 7 bases. The length of the CDR3 is 14 residues. Germline V CDR1 and CDR2: SGHTA, FQGNSA. Unmatched junction bases numbered 3, after V lost 4 bases and J lost 3 bases. The CDR3 DNA reads TGTGCCAGCAGCTCGACAGGGCCCAATCAGCCCCAGCATTTT. Encoded protein: CASSSTGPNQPQHF.

This clone has only one observation. This chain connects TRBV4-1 to TRBJ2-5; the match to TRBD2 covers 9 bases. With 0 bases clipped from V and 2 bases from J, the junction kept 7 bases outside the gene matches. This CDR3 is built from 17 residues. Germline-derived CDR1 and CDR2 are MGHRA and YSYEKL. CDR3: CASSQDRQAGGQETQYF. In DNA, the CDR3 is TGCGCCAGCAGCCAAGACCGGCAAGCGGGGGGACAAGAGACCCAGTACTTC.

The chain is built from TRBV10-3 and TRBJ2-5, with D perhaps TRBD2 (5 bases). V lost 3 bases and J lost 5, with 13 bases in between. Germline CDR1 and CDR2: ENHRY and SYGVKD. This CDR3 is 14 amino acids long. The CDR3 is CAISEGVATETQYF. The CDR3 bases are TGTGCCATCAGTGAAGGAGTAGCGACGGAGACCCAGTACTTC.

This rearrangement joins TRBV4-1 to TRBJ2-4; the D call may be TRBD1 or TRBD2 (6 bases each). Deletions cut 0 bases from V and 1 base from J, with 16 bases between. Germline CDR1 reads MGHRA; CDR2 reads YSYEKL. The CDR3 is made up of 18 amino acids. This CDR3 reads CASSQDPGAGRAKNIQYF. For the CDR3, the DNA is TGCGCCAGCAGCCAAGATCCGGGGGCTGGTAGGGCCAAAAACATTCAGTACTTC.

The rearrangement uses TRBV6-5 and TRBJ2-3; D not certain. The length of the CDR3 is 14 residues. V was pared by 5 bases and J by 1 base, with 10 bases between. The V gene's germline CDR1 is MNHEY and CDR2 SVGAGI. As DNA, the CDR3 is TGTGCCAGCAGTGCTCGGACGCGCACAGATACGCAGTATTTT. This encodes CASSARTRTDTQYF.

There are a few counts of this clone. The chain recombines TRBV2 with TRBJ1-5, with unresolved D. Germline loops: CDR1 SNHLY, CDR2 FYNNEI. The CDR3 runs 14 residues. V was clipped by 4 bases and J by 8 bases, with 15 bases between them. The CDR3 DNA reads TGTGCCAGCAGTGTGCGGCCCCGCGGGGAGCCCCAGCATTTT. Its protein is CASSVRPRGEPQHF.